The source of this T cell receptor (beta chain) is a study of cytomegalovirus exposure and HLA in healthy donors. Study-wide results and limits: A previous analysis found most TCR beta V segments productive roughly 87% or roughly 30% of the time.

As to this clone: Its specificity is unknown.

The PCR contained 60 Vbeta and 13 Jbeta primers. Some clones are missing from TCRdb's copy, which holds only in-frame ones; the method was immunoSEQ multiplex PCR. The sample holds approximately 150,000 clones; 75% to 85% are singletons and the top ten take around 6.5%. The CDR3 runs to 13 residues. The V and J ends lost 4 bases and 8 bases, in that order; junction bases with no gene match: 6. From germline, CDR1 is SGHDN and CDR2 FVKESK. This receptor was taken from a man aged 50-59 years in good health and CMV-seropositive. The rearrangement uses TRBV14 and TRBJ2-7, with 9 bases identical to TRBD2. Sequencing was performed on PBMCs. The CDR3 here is CASSRGGRAQQYF. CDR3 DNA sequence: TGTGCCAGCAGCCGGGGCGGGAGGGCCCAGCAGTACTTC.